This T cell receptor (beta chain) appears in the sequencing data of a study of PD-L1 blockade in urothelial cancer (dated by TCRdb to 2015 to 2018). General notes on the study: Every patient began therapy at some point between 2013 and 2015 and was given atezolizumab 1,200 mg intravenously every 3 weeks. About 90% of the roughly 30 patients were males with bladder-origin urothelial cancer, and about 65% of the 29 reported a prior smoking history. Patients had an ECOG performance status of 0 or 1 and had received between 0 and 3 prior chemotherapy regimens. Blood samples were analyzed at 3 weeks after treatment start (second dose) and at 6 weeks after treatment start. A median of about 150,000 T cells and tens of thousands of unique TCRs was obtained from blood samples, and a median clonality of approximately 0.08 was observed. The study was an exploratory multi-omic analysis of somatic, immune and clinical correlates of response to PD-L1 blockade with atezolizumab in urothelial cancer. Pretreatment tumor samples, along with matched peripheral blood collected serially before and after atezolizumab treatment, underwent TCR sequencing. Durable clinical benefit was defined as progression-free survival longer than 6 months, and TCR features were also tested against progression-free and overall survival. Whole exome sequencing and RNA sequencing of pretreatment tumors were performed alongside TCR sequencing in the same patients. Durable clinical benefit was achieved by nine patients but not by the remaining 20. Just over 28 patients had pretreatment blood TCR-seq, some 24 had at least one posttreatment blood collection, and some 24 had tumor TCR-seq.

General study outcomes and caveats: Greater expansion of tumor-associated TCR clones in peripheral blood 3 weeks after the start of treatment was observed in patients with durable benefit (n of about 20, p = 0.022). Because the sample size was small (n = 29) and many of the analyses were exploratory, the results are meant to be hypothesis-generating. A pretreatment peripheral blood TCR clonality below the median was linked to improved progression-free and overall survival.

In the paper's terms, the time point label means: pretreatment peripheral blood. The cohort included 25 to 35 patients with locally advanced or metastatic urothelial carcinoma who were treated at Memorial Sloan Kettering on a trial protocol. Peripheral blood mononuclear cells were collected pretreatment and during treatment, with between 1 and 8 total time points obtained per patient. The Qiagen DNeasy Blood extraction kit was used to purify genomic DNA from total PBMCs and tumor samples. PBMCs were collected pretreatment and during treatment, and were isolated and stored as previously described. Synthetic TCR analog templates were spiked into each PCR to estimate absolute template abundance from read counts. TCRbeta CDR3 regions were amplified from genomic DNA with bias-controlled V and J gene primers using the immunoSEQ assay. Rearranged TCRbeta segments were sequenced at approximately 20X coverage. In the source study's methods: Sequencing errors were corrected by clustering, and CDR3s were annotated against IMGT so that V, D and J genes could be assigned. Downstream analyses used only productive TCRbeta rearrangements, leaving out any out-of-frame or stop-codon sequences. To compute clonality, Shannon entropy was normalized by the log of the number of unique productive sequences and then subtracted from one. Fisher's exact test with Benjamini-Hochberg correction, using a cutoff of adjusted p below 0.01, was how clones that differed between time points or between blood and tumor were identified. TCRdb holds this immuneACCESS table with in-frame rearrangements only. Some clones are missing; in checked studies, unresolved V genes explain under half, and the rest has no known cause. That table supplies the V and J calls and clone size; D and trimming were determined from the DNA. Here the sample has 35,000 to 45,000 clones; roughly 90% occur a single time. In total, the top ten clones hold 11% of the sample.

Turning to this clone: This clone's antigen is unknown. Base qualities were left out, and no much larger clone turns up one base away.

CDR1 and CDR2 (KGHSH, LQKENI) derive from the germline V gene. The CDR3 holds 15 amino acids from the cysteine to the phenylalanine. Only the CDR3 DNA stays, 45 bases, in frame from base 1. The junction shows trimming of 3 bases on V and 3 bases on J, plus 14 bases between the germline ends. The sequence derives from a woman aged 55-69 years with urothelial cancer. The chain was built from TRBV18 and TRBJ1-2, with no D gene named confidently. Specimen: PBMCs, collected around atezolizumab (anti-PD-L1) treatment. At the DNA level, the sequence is TGTGCCAGCTCACCGGTCACAGAATCCTACTATGGCTACACCTTC. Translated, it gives CASSPVTESYYGYTF. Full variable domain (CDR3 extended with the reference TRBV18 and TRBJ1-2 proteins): NAGVMQNPRHLVRRRGQEARLRCSPMKGHSHVYWYRQLPEEGLKFMVYLQKENIIDESGMPKERFSAEFPKEGPSILRIQQVVRGDSAAYFCASSPVTESYYGYTFGSGTRLTVV.